This T cell receptor (beta chain) was recorded in a study of blood T cells in healthy people across ages. General study points: With unsorted PBMCs, a conclusive comparison of naive versus antigen-experienced cells was not possible.

In regard to this clonotype: The target antigen is unknown.

Germline CDR1 reads SGHRS; CDR2 reads YFSETQ. This CDR3 is 15 amino acids long. V lost 3 bases to trimming and J lost 4 bases, with 16 bases between them. There were at least 5.5 micrograms of total RNA extracted from every sample. For the second PCR, which ran for roughly 6 to 12 cycles, a sample-barcoded 5' primer and a J-beta primer mix were used. TCRdb reanalysed the 5' RACE reads using MiXCR and keeps one entry per CDR3 protein. The sample has around 1,100,000 distinct CDR3 sequences; approximately 38% are singletons. The sample consisted of blood. This chain connects TRBV5-1 to TRBJ1-1; a possible D gene is TRBD1 (5 bases). This sequence originates from a young man in good health. In DNA, the CDR3 is TGCGCCAGCAGCTCCGCCGGGACGAGGGGCACTGAAGCTTTCTTT. Translating it yields CASSSAGTRGTEAFF.